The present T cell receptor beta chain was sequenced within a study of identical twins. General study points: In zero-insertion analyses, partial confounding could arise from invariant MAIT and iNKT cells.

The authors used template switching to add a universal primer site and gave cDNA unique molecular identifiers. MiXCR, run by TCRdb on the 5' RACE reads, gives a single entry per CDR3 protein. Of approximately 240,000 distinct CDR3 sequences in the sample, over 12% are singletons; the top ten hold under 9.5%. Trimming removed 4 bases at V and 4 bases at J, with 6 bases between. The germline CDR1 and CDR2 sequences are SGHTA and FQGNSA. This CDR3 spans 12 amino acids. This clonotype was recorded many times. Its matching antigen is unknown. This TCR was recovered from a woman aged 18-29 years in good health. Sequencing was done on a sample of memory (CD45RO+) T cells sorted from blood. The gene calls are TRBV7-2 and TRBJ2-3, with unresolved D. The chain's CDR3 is CASSSTPDTQYF. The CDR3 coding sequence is TGTGCCAGCAGCTCCACCCCAGATACGCAGTATTTT.